The 28 T cell receptor beta chains reported below all come from one sample, sequenced in a study of blood T cell repertoires in COVID-19. Repertoires were generated with immunoSEQ multiplex PCR, while TCRdb's copy carries only in-frame clones and drops some. Here the sample spans around 200,000 clones, approximately 79% being singletons. The material sequenced was peripheral blood. These receptors were taken from a human donor in a cohort sampled during active COVID-19.

This chain connects TRBV4-2 to TRBJ1-2; 8 bases align to TRBD1. The CDR3 is 14 amino acids. Germline CDR1 and CDR2: LGHNA and YNFKEQ. J was trimmed by 7 bases and V by 1 base; bases with no gene match: 5. The CDR3 is CASSQANRGIGYTF. The CDR3 DNA reads TGTGCCAGCAGCCAAGCAAACAGGGGGATTGGCTACACCTTC.

The chain links TRBV10-3 to TRBJ2-7, with D possibly matching TRBD1 (7 bases). Germline V gene lookup returns CDR1 ENHRY and CDR2 SYGVKD. V dropped 10 bases and J dropped 0 bases, with 13 bases sitting between them. The CDR3 is 13 amino acids. The CDR3 here is CATRRDSSYEQYF. Here the CDR3 DNA reads TGTGCCACCAGGCGGGACAGCTCCTACGAGCAGTACTTC.

J is TRBJ2-3 and V is TRBV29-1, with D hard to call. V lost 6 bases, J lost 9 bases, and 16 bases lay in between. The length of the CDR3 is 12 residues. Germline assignment: CDR1 SQVTM and CDR2 ANQGSEA. CDR3 sequence reads: CSVMEPRGTQYF. In DNA, the CDR3 is TGCAGCGTGATGGAACCGCGAGGAACGCAGTATTTT.

The chain combines TRBV29-1 with TRBJ1-2; perhaps TRBD1 as D (5 bases). CDR3 size: 11 residues. Germline loops: CDR1 SQVTM, CDR2 ANQGSEA. V was pared by 4 bases and J by 8 bases, with 11 bases between. The CDR3 DNA reads TGCAGCGTTGTAGGGGTGAGGGGCTACACCTTC. It encodes CSVVGVRGYTF.

The chain couples TRBV19 to TRBJ1-1; no definite D call. The V end lost 6 bases, the J end lost 1 base, and 9 bases lay between the germline ends. CDR3 size: 13 residues. The germline V gene encodes CDR1 LNHDA and CDR2 SQIVND (reference sequence). The CDR3 nucleotides are TGTGCCAGTAGCCTTACAAGGAACACTGAAGCTTTCTTT. It is translated as CASSLTRNTEAFF.

This chain joins TRBV4-1 and TRBJ1-4; 10 positions agree with TRBD1. Looked up from germline, CDR1 is MGHRA and CDR2 is YSYEKL. With 4 bases clipped from V and 4 bases from J, the junction kept 6 bases outside the gene matches. CDR3 length: 16 amino acids. The DNA of the CDR3 is TGCGCCAGCAGCCGAGGGACAGGGGCCATTAATGAAAAACTGTTTTTT. It specifies CASSRGTGAINEKLFF.

The chain links TRBV6-2 or TRBV6-3 to TRBJ2-4, with TRBD1 as a possible D gene (6 bases). Trimming took off 4 bases at V and 0 bases at J, with 16 bases between the two ends. This CDR3 is built from 17 residues. Looked up from germline, CDR1 is MNHEY and CDR2 is SVGEGT. The CDR3 reads CASSFATDSLAKNIQYF. As DNA, the CDR3 is TGTGCCAGCAGTTTCGCGACGGACAGCCTAGCCAAAAACATTCAGTACTTC.

The chain is built from TRBV7-9 and TRBJ2-7, with D perhaps matching TRBD2 (6 bases). V lost 1 base and J lost 2, with 6 bases in between. The CDR3 runs to 13 residues. Germline CDR1 reads SEHNR; CDR2 reads FQNEAQ (reference sequence). In DNA, the CDR3 is TGTGCCAGCAGCTTAGGCGGGACCTACGAGCAGTACTTC. It encodes CASSLGGTYEQYF.

The chain combines TRBV6-2 or TRBV6-3 with TRBJ2-6, with 7 bases identical to TRBD1. Looked up from germline, CDR1 is MNHEY and CDR2 is SVGEGT. The CDR3 is made up of 15 amino acids. The J segment lost 4 bases and the V segment lost 5 bases, leaving 5 bases of the junction unmatched. CDR3: CASSTTGTGANVLTF. CDR3 bases: TGTGCCAGCAGTACGACAGGGACCGGGGCCAACGTCCTGACTTTC.

The genes are TRBV24-1 and TRBJ2-3; TRBD2 might be the D (5 bases). The ends were cut back, 8 bases at V and 3 bases at J, with 14 bases in the middle. From germline, CDR1 is KGHDR and CDR2 SFDVKD. The CDR3 has 14 amino acids. The CDR3 loop reads CATNSGVGTDTQYF. For the CDR3, the DNA is TGTGCCACCAACTCCGGGGTTGGAACAGATACGCAGTATTTT.

The V and J genes are TRBV19 and TRBJ2-7; 7 positions match TRBD1. Trimming took 6 bases from V and 1 from J; bases not matched to a gene: 3. CDR3 length: 13 amino acids. Germline V gene sequence: CDR1 LNHDA, CDR2 SQIVND (reference sequence). The CDR3 loop reads CASSPDRSYEQYF. The CDR3 DNA reads TGTGCCAGTAGCCCGGACAGGTCCTACGAGCAGTACTTC.

This clone was counted only a few times. This sequence joins TRBV27 and TRBJ1-2; D may be TRBD1 (6 bases). The CDR3 runs to 16 residues. Germline assignment: CDR1 MNHEY and CDR2 SMNVEV (reference sequence). The germline V and J ends were trimmed by 3 bases and 2 bases, with 16 bases remaining between them. This CDR3 is CASSLIRGNPNYGYTF. In DNA form, the CDR3 reads TGTGCCAGCAGTTTGATCAGGGGCAATCCCAACTATGGCTACACCTTC.

This sequence joins TRBV3-1 (or the pseudogene TRBV3-2) and TRBJ1-3; no clear D gene. V gave up 0 bases and J gave up 0 bases, with 9 bases separating them. The CDR3 contains 16 residues. Germline CDR1 LGHDT, CDR2 YNNKEL (reference sequence). The CDR3 sequence is CASSQDILSSGNTIYF. The CDR3 DNA reads TGTGCCAGCAGCCAAGACATTTTGAGCTCTGGAAACACCATATATTTT.

This chain uses TRBV19 with TRBJ1-2; 7 bases map to TRBD1. Per the germline V gene, CDR1 is LNHDA and CDR2 is SQIVND (reference sequence). There are 15 residues in the CDR3. The J segment lost 2 bases and the V segment lost 6 bases, leaving 9 bases of the junction unmatched. The CDR3 DNA reads as TGTGCCAGTAGGCTGGGACAGAGTACAAACTATGGCTACACCTTC. This gives the protein CASRLGQSTNYGYTF.

The chain combines TRBV7-2 with TRBJ2-2; D perhaps matches TRBD2 (6 bases). V dropped 3 bases and J dropped 7 bases, with 21 bases sitting between them. The CDR3 is 17 amino acids. Germline loops: CDR1 SGHTA, CDR2 FQGNSA. The CDR3 sequence: CASSFRLAAEGGGELFF. The CDR3 coding sequence is TGTGCCAGCAGCTTTCGGTTGGCTGCCGAGGGAGGCGGGGAGCTGTTTTTT.

The chain recombines TRBV20-1 with TRBJ1-3; no clear D gene. The CDR3 totals 11 residues. The germline V gene has CDR1 DFQATT and CDR2 SNEGSKA (reference sequence). The germline V and J ends were trimmed by 6 bases and 7 bases, with 10 bases remaining between them. CDR3 sequence (DNA): TGCAGTGCATGGCAGAGGAACACCATATATTTT. Translation gives CSAWQRNTIYF.

This chain joins TRBV6-5 and TRBJ2-7, with 11 bases matching TRBD1. This CDR3 comprises 13 residues. With 5 bases clipped from V and 9 bases from J, the junction kept 6 bases outside the gene matches. CDR1 and CDR2 from the germline V gene are MNHEY and SVGAGI. CDR3: CASSNAGTGGQYF. Written as DNA, the CDR3 is TGTGCCAGCAGTAACGCCGGGACAGGGGGGCAGTACTTC.

The CDR3 is CASSRAQGGYTF. The CDR3 coding sequence is TGTGCCAGCAGCCGAGCCCAGGGTGGCTACACCTTC. The V and J genes are TRBV11-2 and TRBJ1-2; maybe TRBD1 (5 bases). Looked up from germline, CDR1 is SGHAT and CDR2 is FQNNGV. Between the trimmed V and J ends, which lost 5 bases and 7 bases, there was a span of 11 bases. The CDR3 extends over 12 amino acids.

This rearrangement joins TRBV18 to TRBJ1-1, with D unclear. The V gene lost 2 bases and the J gene lost 8 bases, with 15 bases spanning the gap. The germline V gene has CDR1 KGHSH and CDR2 LQKENI. The CDR3 contains 14 residues. The CDR3 region has the DNA TGTGCCAGCTCACCATTGACGGGTCCCAACGAAGCTTTCTTT. Its translation is CASSPLTGPNEAFF.

This chain joins TRBV7-9 and TRBJ1-2; TRBD1 aligns across 10 bases. Germline lookup yields CDR1 SEHNR and CDR2 FQNEAQ (reference sequence). After removal of 5 bases from V and 4 bases from J, the junction contained 4 bases not matched to a gene. This CDR3 comprises 14 residues. CDR3 coding DNA: TGTGCCAGCAGCCGGGGACAGGGGCCCTATGGCTACACCTTC. It is translated as CASSRGQGPYGYTF.

The rearrangement links TRBV10-3 to TRBJ2-7; 9 bases are a match to TRBD1. The CDR3 extends over 14 amino acids. Germline CDR1 is ENHRY and CDR2 is SYGVKD. Losses at the gene ends were 4 bases for V and 2 bases for J; bases not matched to a gene: 3. This chain's CDR3 is CAISAGQGPYEQYF. Written as DNA, the CDR3 is TGTGCCATCAGTGCGGGACAGGGTCCCTACGAGCAGTACTTC.

The chain is built from TRBV29-1 and TRBJ1-2, with 9 bases lining up with TRBD1. V shed 4 bases and J 8 bases; nucleotides not matched to a gene: 5. The CDR3 totals 12 residues. Germline V CDR1 and CDR2: SQVTM, ANQGSEA. CDR3 protein: CSVAGTGKGYTF. The CDR3 DNA sequence: TGCAGCGTTGCCGGGACAGGGAAAGGCTACACCTTC.

The chain has TRBV28 and TRBJ1-6; 7 bases are a match to TRBD1. V was clipped by 4 bases and J by 6 bases; unmatched bases: 6. CDR1 is MDHEN, CDR2 SYDVKM, per germline. This CDR3 spans 15 amino acids. Here the CDR3 reads CASSSRDRLNSPLHF. CDR3 coding DNA: TGTGCCAGCAGTTCCCGGGACAGACTTAATTCACCCCTCCACTTT.

This clone has a single count. This chain joins TRBV3-1 (or the pseudogene TRBV3-2) and TRBJ2-1; TRBD2 agrees at 10 bases. V shed 0 bases, J shed 7 bases, and the junction held 9 bases outside the gene matches. The CDR3 covers 17 residues. Germline CDR1 and CDR2: LGHDT and YNNKEL (reference sequence). The CDR3 DNA follows: TGTGCCAGCAGCCAAGATACCCCAGCGGGAGGGAGGAATGAGCAGTTCTTC. It is translated as CASSQDTPAGGRNEQFF.

J is TRBJ2-7 and V is TRBV21-1; no DNA check was done on the table's D call, TRBD2. TRBV21-1 is described as a pseudogene. CDR3 length equals 18 residues. In DNA, the CDR3 is TGTGCCAGCAGCAAAGTTCTAGGTCCGAGGCCCGACTCCTACGAGCAGTACTTC. This gives the protein CASSKVLGPRPDSYEQYF.

This clone was recorded once. The chain has TRBV7-9 and TRBJ2-7; maybe TRBD2 (7 bases). The CDR3 runs to 15 residues. The germline V gene has CDR1 SEHNR and CDR2 FQNEAQ (reference sequence). Trimming stripped 4 bases from V and 0 bases from J, with 13 bases between. CDR3 bases: TGTGCCAGCAGCTCGGGGGGACACAGCTCCTACGAGCAGTACTTC. Translating gives CASSSGGHSSYEQYF.

The table lists this clone with a few counts. The V and J genes are TRBV28 and TRBJ2-1; possible D gene TRBD1, 5 bases. V lost 6 bases to trimming and J lost 12 bases, with 24 bases between them. This CDR3 is built from 15 residues. In germline, CDR1 is MDHEN, CDR2 SYDVKM. DNA of the CDR3: TGTGCCAGCAGACCCTCCCGACAGTGGGAAATGAGGCAGTTCTTC. Translating it yields CASRPSRQWEMRQFF.

CDR3 protein: CASSQDRDSTDTQYF. Here the CDR3 DNA reads TGTGCCAGCAGTCAGGACAGGGATAGCACAGATACGCAGTATTTT. The rearrangement joins TRBV6-5 to TRBJ2-3; 8 bases agree with TRBD1. This CDR3 region has 15 residues. The V segment lost 5 bases and the J segment 0 bases; nucleotides outside the gene matches: 4. Germline CDR1 and CDR2: MNHEY and SVGAGI.